This T cell receptor (beta chain) derives from a study of cytomegalovirus exposure and HLA in healthy donors. There are a few counts of this clone. Its antigen is not known. Study outcomes and limitations: A later analysis reported that several of the most significant clusters appeared to be linked to common viral pathogens, among them Epstein-Barr virus. A later analysis linked a missense variant in DCLRE1C to the trimming of TCR beta V and J genes. In all likelihood, a cluster of highly shared sequence variants was a sequencing artifact. When a later analysis was performed, an Asian-associated ancestry cluster reportedly had fewer N-insertions than the approximately 700-donor mean.

The V end lost 0 bases, the J end lost 1 base, and 9 bases lay between the germline ends. The germline V gene has CDR1 MNHEY and CDR2 SVGAGI. This CDR3 is 15 amino acids long. With 60 Vbeta and 13 Jbeta primers, the PCR was carried out. Measured with immunoSEQ multiplex PCR; TCRdb has only the in-frame clones, and not every one. The top ten clones hold about 22% of a sample with roughly 89,000 clones, about two thirds of them seen once. This rearrangement joins TRBV6-5 to TRBJ2-5, with D tentatively TRBD2 (6 bases). Sample: PBMCs. The sequence came from a woman in her forties or fifties in good health and CMV-seropositive. The CDR3 DNA follows: TGTGCCAGCAGTTACTCGAACGGGGGCCAAGAGACCCAGTACTTC. Protein: CASSYSNGGQETQYF.